The 27 T cell receptor beta chains below were found in one sample sequenced in a study of shared clonotypes between healthy human individuals. The table came from immunoSEQ multiplex PCR; TCRdb's copy has only in-frame clones and leaves some out. In the table there are under 2,000,000 clones, approximately 94% of which are singletons. CD45RO-negative, CCR7-selected cells formed the naive CD8 fraction, which excluded terminally differentiated effector memory CD45RA+ cells. Sequenced: naive CD8+ T cells sorted from blood. All receptors derive from a man aged 18 to 30 in good health.

The rearrangement joins TRBV19 to TRBJ2-7; 7 nucleotides match TRBD2. CDR1 is LNHDA and CDR2 is SQIVND in the germline V gene (reference sequence). The CDR3 has 14 residues. The trim removed 5 bases at V and 3 bases at J, leaving 7 bases unmatched. CDR3 in amino acids: CASSEAGPHYEQYF. As DNA, the CDR3 is TGTGCCAGTAGTGAAGCGGGACCTCACTACGAGCAGTACTTC.

The CDR3 bases are TGTGCCATCAGTGGGGGACAGTACACTGAAGCTTTCTTT. This gives the protein CAISGGQYTEAFF. This chain connects TRBV10-3 to TRBJ1-1; 7 nucleotides agree with TRBD1. This CDR3 has 13 amino acids. Losses at the gene ends were 4 bases for V and 3 bases for J; bases not matched to a gene: 2. Germline V gene sequence: CDR1 ENHRY, CDR2 SYGVKD.

The chain is built from TRBV27 and TRBJ2-5; possible D gene TRBD2, 6 bases. V lost 2 bases, J lost 3 bases, and 10 bases lay in between. The CDR3 contains 14 residues. Germline V gene lookup returns CDR1 MNHEY and CDR2 SMNVEV (reference sequence). This CDR3 is CASSLGGLEETQYF. CDR3 coding DNA: TGTGCCAGCAGTTTAGGGGGGTTGGAAGAGACCCAGTACTTC.

V gene TRBV21-1 combines with J gene TRBJ1-2; TRBD1, the D gene given by the table, was not confirmed from the DNA. TRBV21-1 is designated a pseudogene. This CDR3 is built from 18 residues. This CDR3 is CASSKKPQDRGINYGYTF. The CDR3, as DNA: TGTGCCAGCAGCAAAAAACCCCAAGACAGGGGGATTAACTATGGCTACACCTTC.

This rearrangement joins TRBV15 to TRBJ2-2; possibly TRBD1 or TRBD2 for D (5 bases each). The V end lost 5 bases, the J end lost 7 bases, and 11 bases lay between the germline ends. The CDR3 has 13 amino acids. The germline V gene has CDR1 LNHNV and CDR2 YYDKDF (reference sequence). Written as DNA, the CDR3 is TGTGCCACCAGCTCTGGGGGTTACGGGGAGCTGTTTTTT. It encodes CATSSGGYGELFF.

This chain uses TRBV7-9 with TRBJ1-2; D is undetermined. CDR1 and CDR2 from the germline V gene are SEHNR and FQNEAQ (reference sequence). The CDR3 runs to 15 residues. V dropped 8 bases and J dropped 8 bases, with 24 bases sitting between them. In DNA, the CDR3 is TGTGCCAGCCAAGCGGACGTTTTTCGGGGTGAGGGCTACACCTTC. Its translation is CASQADVFRGEGYTF.

This clone was detected once. CDR3 residues: CASRLTGPNYGYTF. In DNA form, the CDR3 reads TGTGCCAGCAGGTTGACAGGCCCTAACTATGGCTACACCTTC. The V gene is TRBV6-5, the J gene TRBJ1-2; TRBD1 is a possible D gene (6 bases). Looked up from germline, CDR1 is MNHEY and CDR2 is SVGAGI. The CDR3 has 14 amino acids. Between the trimmed V and J ends, which lost 6 bases and 0 bases, there was a span of 11 bases.

This clone was recorded only once. The V and J genes are TRBV13 and TRBJ1-1; 9 bases agree with TRBD1. This CDR3 has 13 residues. V lost 3 bases to trimming and J lost 8 bases; unmatched junction nucleotides: 4. CDR1 PRHDT and CDR2 FYEKMQ come from the germline V gene (reference sequence). This CDR3 is CASSLDRGMEAFF. The CDR3 DNA sequence: TGTGCCAGCAGCTTGGACAGGGGAATGGAAGCTTTCTTT.

The rearrangement links TRBV7-2 to TRBJ2-3; D gene ambiguous. V was pared by 1 base and J by 1 base, with 3 bases between. Germline V gene lookup returns CDR1 SGHTA and CDR2 FQGNSA. This CDR3 is built from 13 residues. CDR3 in DNA: TGTGCCAGCAGCTTAGTGGGCACAGATACGCAGTATTTT. Its translation is CASSLVGTDTQYF.

As for this clone: The sample has other DNA sequences that encode this CDR3 too. The chain has TRBV30 and TRBJ1-1, with 8 bases identical to TRBD1. The junction had 3 bases not matched to a gene; V was cut back by 2 bases and J by 4 bases. CDR1 GTSNPN and CDR2 SVGIG come from the germline V gene (reference sequence). This CDR3 region has 13 residues. CDR3 sequence (DNA): TGTGCCTGGAGTACTACAGGGGGCACTGAAGCTTTCTTT. Translating it yields CAWSTTGGTEAFF.

The V gene is TRBV9, the J gene TRBJ2-7, with D perhaps matching TRBD1 or TRBD2 (5 bases each). The CDR3 loop spans 13 amino acids. V was clipped by 5 bases and J by 5 bases, with 14 bases between them. Germline CDR1 is SGDLS and CDR2 is YYNGEE. CDR3 bases: TGTGCCAGCAGTCCGTCCGGGGCCAACGAGCAGTACTTC. Protein: CASSPSGANEQYF. Based on the CDR3 plus reference TRBV9 and TRBJ2-7, the full variable domain is DSGVTQTPKHLITATGQRVTLRCSPRSGDLSVYWYQQSLDQGLQFLIQYYNGEERAKGNILERFSAQQFPDLHSELNLSSLELGDSALYFCASSPSGANEQYFGPGTRLTVT.

The chain is built from TRBV7-6 and TRBJ1-1; weak D call: TRBD1 (5 bases). Germline lookup yields CDR1 SGHVS and CDR2 FNYEAQ. This CDR3 spans 13 amino acids. The V gene lost 5 bases and the J gene lost 7 bases, with 14 bases spanning the gap. The CDR3 region is CASSRDAGGEAFF. The CDR3 nucleotides read TGTGCCAGCAGCCGGGACGCCGGCGGTGAAGCTTTCTTT.

With regard to this clone: Distinct nucleotide sequences in the sample also encode this CDR3. The V call is TRBV5-1, the J call TRBJ2-7; 8 positions match TRBD2. Per the germline V gene, CDR1 is SGHRS and CDR2 is YFSETQ. The CDR3 loop spans 14 amino acids. Unmatched junction bases numbered 7, after V lost 4 bases and J lost 4 bases. Here the CDR3 DNA reads TGCGCCAGCAGCCTGGCGGGGGGCGGGTACGAGCAGTACTTC. Its protein product is CASSLAGGGYEQYF.

V is TRBV2 and J is TRBJ2-5; 11 bases map to TRBD1. Trimming at V came to 6 bases and at J to 5 bases, leaving 5 bases not matched to a gene. Germline V gives CDR1 SNHLY, CDR2 FYNNEI. CDR3 length equals 14 residues. The CDR3 protein is CASSRGQGAETQYF. In DNA form, the CDR3 reads TGTGCCAGCAGCCGTGGACAGGGGGCCGAGACCCAGTACTTC. Drawing the rest from reference TRBV2 and TRBJ2-5, the complete variable domain is EPEVTQTPSHQVTQMGQEVILRCVPISNHLYFYWYRQILGQKVEFLVSFYNNEISEKSEIFDDQFSVERPDGSNFTLKIRSTKLEDSAMYFCASSRGQGAETQYFGPGTRLLVL.

For this clone: Other nucleotide sequences in the sample specify the same CDR3. V usage is TRBV4-1 and J usage is TRBJ2-7, with 9 bases fitting TRBD2. Germline CDR1 and CDR2: MGHRA and YSYEKL. Losses at the gene ends were 1 base for V and 1 base for J; bases not matched to a gene: 2. This CDR3 comprises 15 residues. This CDR3 is CASSQGTSVSYEQYF. The CDR3 DNA is TGCGCCAGCAGCCAAGGGACTAGCGTGTCCTACGAGCAGTACTTC.

The chain links TRBV27 to TRBJ1-1, with D possibly TRBD1 on 6 matching bases. There are 16 residues in the CDR3. Germline CDR1 and CDR2: MNHEY and SMNVEV (reference sequence). Deletions cut 3 bases from V and 1 base from J, with 15 bases between. In DNA, the CDR3 is TGTGCCAGCAGTTTCTCCGCAGGGGAGGAGAACACTGAAGCTTTCTTT. Translated: CASSFSAGEENTEAFF.

The chain is built from TRBV6-5 and TRBJ1-2; the D is unclear. The CDR3 sequence is 15 residues long. Trimming left V 2 bases short and J 0 bases short, with 10 bases between. In germline, CDR1 is MNHEY, CDR2 SVGAGI. The DNA for the CDR3 is TGTGCCAGCAGTTACGGCATCAGTACTAACTATGGCTACACCTTC. Encoded protein: CASSYGISTNYGYTF.

The V call is TRBV9, the J call TRBJ2-7, with a possible D match to TRBD2 (6 bases). Germline V gives CDR1 SGDLS, CDR2 YYNGEE. CDR3 length: 17 residues. Trimming stripped 0 bases from V and 0 bases from J, with 16 bases between. CDR3 coding DNA: TGTGCCAGCAGCGTAGAGGTGGAGGGTCCGAGCTCCTACGAGCAGTACTTC. Translated, it gives CASSVEVEGPSSYEQYF.

CDR3 loop: CASVRDRGPTGELFF. The DNA for the CDR3 is TGTGCCAGTGTCCGGGACAGGGGCCCTACCGGGGAGCTGTTTTTT. V and J are TRBV6-1 and TRBJ2-2; 10 nucleotides line up with TRBD1. V was pared by 9 bases and J by 5 bases, with 9 bases of the junction left unmatched. Germline V CDR1 and CDR2: MNHNS, SASEGT. CDR3 size: 15 residues.

The chain has TRBV2 and TRBJ2-6; D might be TRBD2 (5 bases). The length of the CDR3 is 18 residues. The germline V and J ends were trimmed by 3 bases and 0 bases, with 15 bases remaining between them. Germline lookup yields CDR1 SNHLY and CDR2 FYNNEI. The DNA of the CDR3 is TGTGCCAGCAGTGACGCGACAACACTAGGCTCTGGGGCCAACGTCCTGACTTTC. Translation: CASSDATTLGSGANVLTF.

About this clone itself: Other DNA sequences in this sample translate to the same CDR3. The gene calls are TRBV4-1 and TRBJ2-7; TRBD1 matches at 10 bases. The CDR3 length is 15 residues. V dropped 3 bases and J dropped 4; count of bases not matched to a gene: 6. Germline V gene data show CDR1 as MGHRA and CDR2 as YSYEKL. The CDR3 DNA reads as TGCGCCAGCAGCCAGGCCCGACAGGGGGCTTACGAGCAGTACTTC. Translation: CASSQARQGAYEQYF.

This clone came up once. V and J are TRBV4-1 and TRBJ2-4; 9 nucleotides line up with TRBD1. CDR3 length equals 19 residues. After removal of 0 bases from V and 1 base from J, the junction contained 10 bases not matched to a gene. Germline CDR1 is MGHRA and CDR2 is YSYEKL. CDR3 loop: CASSQDGVQGAGAKNIQYF. The CDR3 DNA reads as TGCGCCAGCAGCCAAGATGGGGTACAGGGGGCAGGGGCCAAAAACATTCAGTACTTC.

CDR3 sequence: CASSLILTRGLVAQYF. The CDR3 DNA sequence: TGTGCCAGCAGTTTAATTCTGACGCGAGGGTTAGTAGCGCAGTATTTT. V and J are TRBV27 and TRBJ2-3; TRBD2 is a possible D gene (5 bases). There are 16 residues in the CDR3. Germline assignment: CDR1 MNHEY and CDR2 SMNVEV (reference sequence). V lost 2 bases and J lost 10, with 22 bases in between.

As DNA, the CDR3 is TGTGCCAGCAGCCCACTACAGGGGCAATACAATGAGCAGTTCTTC. This translates into CASSPLQGQYNEQFF. This rearrangement joins TRBV7-6 to TRBJ2-1; TRBD1 aligns across 7 bases. From germline, CDR1 is SGHVS and CDR2 FNYEAQ. Losses at the gene ends were 5 bases for V and 4 bases for J; bases not matched to a gene: 8. The CDR3 is made up of 15 amino acids.

The chain couples TRBV4-1 to TRBJ1-2; no clear D gene. The germline V and J ends were trimmed by 0 bases and 4 bases, with 12 bases remaining between them. The CDR3 contains 15 residues. CDR1 MGHRA and CDR2 YSYEKL come from the germline V gene. CDR3 protein: CASSQDPEAFYGYTF. CDR3 in DNA: TGCGCCAGCAGCCAAGACCCGGAGGCGTTCTATGGCTACACCTTC.

The V gene is TRBV10-2, the J gene TRBJ1-1, with D unclear. Germline values: CDR1 WSHSY, CDR2 SAAADI. The ends were cut back, 3 bases at V and 1 base at J, with 6 bases in the middle. The CDR3 length is 13 residues. The CDR3 protein is CASSDRTNTEAFF. The CDR3 bases are TGCGCCAGCAGTGATAGGACGAACACTGAAGCTTTCTTT.

The chain joins TRBV9 to TRBJ2-3, with 7 bases lining up with TRBD2. The CDR3 contains 17 residues. Per germline, CDR1 SGDLS and CDR2 YYNGEE. The trim removed 0 bases at V and 0 bases at J, leaving 7 bases unmatched. CDR3 protein: CASSVEGSGYSTDTQYF. CDR3 DNA sequence: TGTGCCAGCAGCGTAGAGGGTAGCGGGTACAGCACAGATACGCAGTATTTT.